The next 28 T cell receptor beta chains were all read from a single sample in a study of T cell responses to AZD1222 COVID-19 vaccine. Here immunoSEQ multiplex PCR was the method, and the copy in TCRdb shows in-frame clones only, minus some. The table has some 50,000 clones, approximately 84% seen once. This specimen consisted of peripheral blood, obtained on day 0 of AZD1222 vaccination. The source is an adult in good health.

The chain links TRBV18 to TRBJ1-3; D is unclear. The length of the CDR3 is 13 residues. Germline assignment: CDR1 KGHSH and CDR2 LQKENI. Trimming shortened V by 2 bases and J by 9 bases, and 11 bases separated the two germline ends. In DNA form, the CDR3 reads TGTGCCAGCTCACCATCTCGCACCCTCACCATATATTTT. Its protein product is CASSPSRTLTIYF.

The rearrangement uses TRBV7-5 and TRBJ1-6. TRBV7-5 is annotated as a pseudogene. CDR3 length: 13 residues. The CDR3 DNA follows: TGTGCCAGAAGCCCGGGACTAAATTCACCCCTCCACTTT. It translates to CARSPGLNSPLHF.

J is TRBJ2-7 and V is TRBV30, with 14 bases identical to TRBD2. V shed 5 bases, J shed 6 bases, and the junction held 3 bases outside the gene matches. This CDR3 has 13 residues. Germline values: CDR1 GTSNPN, CDR2 SVGIG (reference sequence). The CDR3 region is CAWGTSGSGEQYF. CDR3 DNA: TGTGCCTGGGGGACTAGCGGGAGCGGCGAGCAGTACTTC. The complete variable domain, with remaining parts taken from reference TRBV30 and TRBJ2-7, reads SQTIHQWPATLVQPVGSPLSLECTVEGTSNPNLYWYRQAAGRGLQLLFYSVGIGQISSEVPQNLSASRPQDRQFILSSKKLLLSDSGFYLCAWGTSGSGEQYFGPGTRLTVT.

The chain joins TRBV2 to TRBJ2-2; 10 nucleotides align to TRBD1. In germline, CDR1 is SNHLY, CDR2 FYNNEI. The CDR3 length is 15 residues. V was pared by 6 bases and J by 4 bases, with 5 bases of the junction left unmatched. The CDR3: CASSRQGASTGELFF. Here the CDR3 DNA reads TGTGCCAGCAGCCGACAGGGGGCCAGCACCGGGGAGCTGTTTTTT. The variable domain in full, with the rest retrieved from reference TRBV2 and TRBJ2-2, is EPEVTQTPSHQVTQMGQEVILRCVPISNHLYFYWYRQILGQKVEFLVSFYNNEISEKSEIFDDQFSVERPDGSNFTLKIRSTKLEDSAMYFCASSRQGASTGELFFGEGSRLTVL.

This rearrangement joins TRBV18 to TRBJ1-1, with TRBD1 as a possible D gene (6 bases). CDR1 KGHSH and CDR2 LQKENI come from the germline V gene. V lost 3 bases, J lost 3 bases, and 11 bases lay in between. This CDR3 region has 14 residues. The CDR3 DNA sequence: TGTGCCAGCTCACCGGCAGGGGCGGACACTGAAGCTTTCTTT. It specifies CASSPAGADTEAFF. Combining the CDR3 with reference TRBV18 and TRBJ1-1 gives the whole variable domain NAGVMQNPRHLVRRRGQEARLRCSPMKGHSHVYWYRQLPEEGLKFMVYLQKENIIDESGMPKERFSAEFPKEGPSILRIQQVVRGDSAAYFCASSPAGADTEAFFGQGTRLTVV.

The table lists this clone with a few counts. This chain connects TRBV28 to TRBJ2-2; TRBD1 matches at 7 bases. Looked up from germline, CDR1 is MDHEN and CDR2 is SYDVKM. V lost 3 bases, J lost 5 bases, and 3 bases stayed unmatched. The CDR3 consists of 14 residues. CDR3 DNA sequence: TGTGCCAGCAGTTTGACAGGGTTGACCGGGGAGCTGTTTTTT. Translation: CASSLTGLTGELFF.

The genes are TRBV5-1 and TRBJ1-4, with a weak D call TRBD1 (5 bases). The CDR3 length is 15 residues. Germline V CDR1 and CDR2: SGHRS, YFSETQ. The germline V and J ends were trimmed by 4 bases and 1 base, with 11 bases remaining between them. The CDR3: CASSRGGQTNEKLFF. CDR3 sequence (DNA): TGCGCCAGCAGCAGGGGCGGGCAAACTAATGAAAAACTGTTTTTT.

The V gene is TRBV3-1 (or the pseudogene TRBV3-2), the J gene TRBJ2-1, with D tentatively TRBD1 or TRBD2 (5 bases each). This CDR3 comprises 15 residues. V lost 4 bases, J lost 1 base, and 11 bases lay in between. In germline, CDR1 is LGHDT, CDR2 YNNKEL (reference sequence). The CDR3 nucleotides read TGTGCCAGCAGCCTCCCGGGGCCGTCCTACAATGAGCAGTTCTTC. Protein sequence: CASSLPGPSYNEQFF.

The V and J genes are TRBV9 and TRBJ1-1; D perhaps matches TRBD1 (5 bases). There are 15 residues in the CDR3. Germline values: CDR1 SGDLS, CDR2 YYNGEE. The germline V and J ends were trimmed by 3 bases and 8 bases, with 20 bases remaining between them. The CDR3 region is CASSAGNGGISEAFF. The CDR3 DNA reads TGTGCCAGCAGCGCAGGCAATGGGGGGATATCGGAAGCTTTCTTT. Full variable domain (missing parts from reference TRBV9 and TRBJ1-1): DSGVTQTPKHLITATGQRVTLRCSPRSGDLSVYWYQQSLDQGLQFLIQYYNGEERAKGNILERFSAQQFPDLHSELNLSSLELGDSALYFCASSAGNGGISEAFFGQGTRLTVV.

This chain joins TRBV5-1 and TRBJ2-1; no reliable D call. This CDR3 spans 15 amino acids. V was clipped by 0 bases and J by 4 bases, with 11 bases between them. Germline assignment: CDR1 SGHRS and CDR2 YFSETQ. The CDR3 sequence is CASSLVSNGYNEQFF. As DNA, the CDR3 is TGCGCCAGCAGCTTGGTTTCTAACGGATACAATGAGCAGTTCTTC. Combining the CDR3 with reference TRBV5-1 and TRBJ2-1 gives the whole variable domain KAGVTQTPRYLIKTRGQQVTLSCSPISGHRSVSWYQQTPGQGLQFLFEYFSETQRNKGNFPGRFSGRQFSNSRSEMNVSTLELGDSALYLCASSLVSNGYNEQFFGPGTRLTVL.

The chain couples TRBV30 to TRBJ1-4; 9 bases match TRBD1. This CDR3 has 14 amino acids. With 0 bases clipped from V and 8 bases from J, the junction kept 4 bases outside the gene matches. Germline V CDR1 and CDR2: GTSNPN, SVGIG (reference sequence). As DNA, the CDR3 is TGTGCCTGGAGTGTTACGGACAGGGGCGAAAAACTGTTTTTT. Its translation: CAWSVTDRGEKLFF.

The chain links TRBV30 to TRBJ2-4; D not certain. This CDR3 comprises 14 residues. From germline, CDR1 is GTSNPN and CDR2 SVGIG (reference sequence). The V end was cut by 2 bases, the J end by 3 bases, with 11 bases between. CDR3 bases: TGTGCCTGGAGTTCGGCGGCGGACAAAAACATTCAGTACTTC. Its translation is CAWSSAADKNIQYF. Full variable domain (rest looked up from reference TRBV30 and TRBJ2-4): SQTIHQWPATLVQPVGSPLSLECTVEGTSNPNLYWYRQAAGRGLQLLFYSVGIGQISSEVPQNLSASRPQDRQFILSSKKLLLSDSGFYLCAWSSAADKNIQYFGAGTRLSVL.

V gene TRBV4-1 combines with J gene TRBJ2-7; 10 nucleotides agree with TRBD2. V dropped 0 bases and J dropped 0; count of bases not matched to a gene: 5. Germline CDR1 MGHRA, CDR2 YSYEKL. This CDR3 spans 17 amino acids. In DNA, the CDR3 is TGCGCCAGCAGCCAAGATACTAGCGGGACCTCCTCCTACGAGCAGTACTTC. It is translated as CASSQDTSGTSSYEQYF.

Only one count was recorded for this clone. The chain couples TRBV5-4 to TRBJ2-5; the match to TRBD2 covers 7 bases. CDR1 is SGHNT, CDR2 YYREEE, per germline (reference sequence). The CDR3 totals 15 residues. V dropped 0 bases and J dropped 2; count of bases not matched to a gene: 4. The DNA of the CDR3 is TGTGCCAGCAGCTTGGGGCTAGCGGTTCAAGAGACCCAGTACTTC. Its protein product is CASSLGLAVQETQYF.

This chain uses TRBV19 with TRBJ1-5; TRBD1 might be the D (6 bases). The germline V gene encodes CDR1 LNHDA and CDR2 SQIVND (reference sequence). The CDR3 is 15 amino acids. The germline V and J ends were trimmed by 3 bases and 7 bases, with 16 bases remaining between them. CDR3 loop: CASSIRGAGVQPQHF. For the CDR3, the DNA is TGTGCCAGTAGTATCCGGGGGGCAGGGGTACAGCCCCAGCATTTT.

V is TRBV5-8 and J is TRBJ2-3, with TRBD2 identical over 7 bases. This CDR3 is built from 17 residues. Germline CDR1 reads SGHTS; CDR2 reads YDEGEE. V lost 0 bases, J lost 2 bases, and 9 bases stayed unmatched. CDR3 coding DNA: TGTGCCAGCAGCTTGGGTCGGGGACTAAAAAACACAGATACGCAGTATTTT. It encodes CASSLGRGLKNTDTQYF.

The chain's CDR3 is CASSFKGYNQPQHF. In DNA form, the CDR3 reads TGTGCCAGCAGTTTTAAGGGGTACAATCAGCCCCAGCATTTT. V usage is TRBV28 and J usage is TRBJ1-5; D is perhaps TRBD1 (5 bases). Trimming removed 3 bases from V and 3 bases from J, with 9 bases in between. Germline V gene data show CDR1 as MDHEN and CDR2 as SYDVKM. The CDR3 loop spans 14 amino acids.

This chain uses TRBV19 with TRBJ1-1, with 8 bases matching TRBD1. Germline assignment: CDR1 LNHDA and CDR2 SQIVND (reference sequence). The CDR3 covers 14 residues. V shed 7 bases, J shed 2 bases, and the junction held 6 bases outside the gene matches. CDR3 sequence: CASIRTGLNTEAFF. The CDR3 region has the DNA TGTGCCAGTATTAGGACAGGGCTAAACACTGAAGCTTTCTTT.

J is TRBJ1-6 and V is TRBV28; D unclear. The CDR3 length is 13 residues. Germline V gene data show CDR1 as MDHEN and CDR2 as SYDVKM. V was clipped by 8 bases and J by 19 bases, with 24 bases between them. This CDR3 reads CASATGRVGASHF. The CDR3 bases are TGTGCCAGCGCTACCGGGAGGGTCGGTGCGAGTCACTTT.

This chain connects TRBV11-3 to TRBJ2-2; D uncertain. This CDR3 has 14 residues. The ends were cut back, 0 bases at V and 2 bases at J, with 4 bases in the middle. Germline assignment: CDR1 SGHNT and CDR2 YENEEA. Here the CDR3 DNA reads TGTGCCAGCAGCTTAGAAGGAAACACCGGGGAGCTGTTTTTT. Its protein product is CASSLEGNTGELFF.

The rearrangement joins TRBV7-3 to TRBJ2-5; possibly TRBD1 or TRBD2 for D (5 bases each). Trimming removed 2 bases at V and 4 bases at J, with 14 bases between. The germline gives CDR1 SGHTA, CDR2 FQGTGA. The CDR3 runs 15 residues. CDR3 sequence: CASSLLGGGGETQYF. The CDR3 coding sequence is TGTGCCAGCAGCTTACTCGGTGGTGGGGGAGAGACCCAGTACTTC. Full variable domain (remainder filled in from reference TRBV7-3 and TRBJ2-5): GAGVSQTPSNKVTEKGKYVELRCDPISGHTALYWYRQSLGQGPEFLIYFQGTGAADDSGLPNDRFFAVRPEGSVSTLKIQRTERGDSAVYLCASSLLGGGGETQYFGPGTRLLVL.

This clone was seen only a few times. The rearrangement links TRBV5-1 to TRBJ2-7; TRBD2 might be the D (6 bases). Trimming cost V 0 bases and J 5 bases, with 18 bases left between them. This CDR3 spans 16 amino acids. Germline CDR1 SGHRS, CDR2 YFSETQ. CDR3 in DNA: TGCGCCAGCAGCTTGGCCGGGGGAGAGGGGAACGACGAGCAGTACTTC. It yields the protein CASSLAGGEGNDEQYF.

This chain uses TRBV30 with TRBJ2-2; perhaps D is TRBD1 or TRBD2 (5 bases each). The length of the CDR3 is 13 residues. Germline assignment: CDR1 GTSNPN and CDR2 SVGIG (reference sequence). V was cut by 3 bases and J by 5 bases, with 10 bases left in between. CDR3 DNA: TGTGCCTGGAGGGGGGAACAAACCGGGGAGCTGTTTTTT. Protein product: CAWRGEQTGELFF.

The J gene is TRBJ2-7, the V gene TRBV7-2; possible D gene TRBD1, 6 bases. The CDR3 is made up of 12 amino acids. CDR1 SGHTA and CDR2 FQGNSA come from the germline V gene. Trimming shortened V by 5 bases and J by 6 bases, and 11 bases separated the two germline ends. The CDR3 nucleotides read TGTGCCAGCAGCCTGACAGGACTCGAGCAGTACTTC. It translates to CASSLTGLEQYF.

As to this clone: Other DNA sequences in the same sample also yield this CDR3. The J gene is TRBJ2-2, the V gene TRBV5-1; 7 bases agree with TRBD1. The trim removed 4 bases at V and 0 bases at J, leaving 3 bases unmatched. Per germline, CDR1 SGHRS and CDR2 YFSETQ. The CDR3 has 15 amino acids. CDR3 DNA sequence: TGCGCCAGCAGCCCTGGGACAGCGAACACCGGGGAGCTGTTTTTT. This codes for CASSPGTANTGELFF.

The V and J genes are TRBV11-2 and TRBJ1-5; D call uncertain. The V gene lost 5 bases and the J gene lost 0 bases, with 14 bases spanning the gap. Germline assignment: CDR1 SGHAT and CDR2 FQNNGV. There are 16 residues in the CDR3. CDR3 sequence reads: CASSGTRGNSNQPQHF. In DNA, the CDR3 is TGTGCCAGCAGCGGAACCCGGGGAAATAGCAATCAGCCCCAGCATTTT.

The gene calls are TRBV27 and TRBJ1-5; D is undetermined. In germline, CDR1 is MNHEY, CDR2 SMNVEV (reference sequence). Trimming took off 4 bases at V and 7 bases at J, with 14 bases between the two ends. The CDR3 spans 14 residues. CDR3 DNA: TGTGCCAGCAGTTACACCCCCATGACACAGCCCCAGCATTTT. Amino acids: CASSYTPMTQPQHF.

This clone was recorded a few times. The V gene is TRBV9, the J gene TRBJ2-2; D is unclear. Germline V gene lookup returns CDR1 SGDLS and CDR2 YYNGEE. The CDR3 is made up of 15 amino acids. V was cut by 3 bases and J by 5 bases, with 14 bases left in between. In DNA, the CDR3 is TGTGCCAGCAGCGCCCCCCCCAGCCCAACCGGGGAGCTGTTTTTT. Translation: CASSAPPSPTGELFF.